Following are 21 T cell receptor beta chains from one sample sequenced in a study of T cells in Graves' hyperthyroidism and ophthalmopathy. TCR beta CDR3 regions were amplified from RNA. TCR CDR3 regions were first amplified by RT-PCR with HTBI primers. TCRdb passed the multiplex PCR reads through MiXCR, listing each CDR3 protein once. The sample has 500,000 or so distinct CDR3 sequences, 17% seen once; the top ten hold about 16%. Material for sequencing was blood. These receptors were taken from a woman aged 18-35 years with Graves' ophthalmopathy.

Many counts were recorded for this clonotype. V is TRBV5-1 and J is TRBJ2-1; 11 bases agree with TRBD2. V gave up 0 bases and J gave up 9 bases; unmatched junction bases: 8. Germline V lookup: CDR1 SGHRS, CDR2 YFSETQ. CDR3 length: 16 amino acids. The CDR3, as DNA: TGCGCCAGCAGCTTGGTATTAGCGGGAGGGCCGGTTGAGCAGTTCTTC. Its translation is CASSLVLAGGPVEQFF.

The rearrangement links TRBV10-3 to TRBJ1-3, with a possible D match to TRBD1 (6 bases). Trimming took 10 bases from V and 0 from J, leaving 16 bases between them. The CDR3 is made up of 15 amino acids. The V gene's germline CDR1 is ENHRY and CDR2 SYGVKD. CDR3: CASRDRIFSGNTIYF. The CDR3 DNA follows: TGTGCCAGCAGAGACAGGATTTTCTCTGGAAACACCATATATTTT.

This clonotype was counted at least ten times. The gene calls are TRBV27 and TRBJ1-6, with D possibly matching TRBD1 (5 bases). This CDR3 is 14 amino acids long. Germline CDR1 MNHEY, CDR2 SMNVEV (reference sequence). Trimming removed 2 bases from V and 7 bases from J, with 9 bases in between. The CDR3 DNA reads TGTGCCAGCAGTTTACCAGGGCCCAATTCACCCCTCCACTTT. Translated, it gives CASSLPGPNSPLHF.

Concerning this clonotype itself: This sequence may be a read error, since a much larger clone differs from it by one base. This chain joins TRBV5-4 and TRBJ1-1; a possible D gene is TRBD1 (6 bases). Germline V gene sequence: CDR1 SGHNT, CDR2 YYREEE (reference sequence). Trimming took off 4 bases at V and 5 bases at J, with 15 bases between the two ends. This CDR3 is built from 14 residues. The chain's CDR3 is CASSPRTEKTEAFF. CDR3 nucleotides: TGTGCCAGCAGCCCCCGGACAGAGAAGACTGAAGCTTTCTTT.

This clonotype came up many times. J is TRBJ2-7 and V is TRBV5-1, with D perhaps TRBD1 (6 bases). Germline V CDR1 and CDR2: SGHRS, YFSETQ. CDR3 length: 15 amino acids. The V and J ends lost 1 base and 1 base respectively, with 12 bases between them. In nucleotides, the CDR3 is TGCGCCAGCAGCTTGTCCCAGGGGATTTCCTACGAGCAGTACTTC. This codes for CASSLSQGISYEQYF.

This clonotype has ten or more counts. This chain connects TRBV5-1 to TRBJ1-2, with 7 bases identical to TRBD1. The germline CDR1 and CDR2 sequences are SGHRS and YFSETQ. This CDR3 has 16 amino acids. After removal of 5 bases from V and 3 bases from J, the junction contained 13 bases not matched to a gene. CDR3 amino acids: CASRERLTGTDYGYTF. CDR3 DNA sequence: TGCGCCAGCAGAGAGCGCCTCACCGGGACAGACTATGGCTACACCTTC.

The gene calls are TRBV5-1 and TRBJ2-7; TRBD1 might be the D (5 bases). This CDR3 contains 14 residues. The germline V gene has CDR1 SGHRS and CDR2 YFSETQ. V was cut by 9 bases and J by 0 bases, with 16 bases left in between. Here the CDR3 reads CATSRSDSSYEQYF. In DNA, the CDR3 is TGCGCCACCTCCCGCTCCGACAGCTCCTACGAGCAGTACTTC. The full variable domain, with the rest looked up from reference TRBV5-1 and TRBJ2-7, is KAGVTQTPRYLIKTRGQQVTLSCSPISGHRSVSWYQQTPGQGLQFLFEYFSETQRNKGNFPGRFSGRQFSNSRSEMNVSTLELGDSALYLCATSRSDSSYEQYFGPGTRLTVT.

This clonotype has a count of ten or more. V and J are TRBV13 and TRBJ2-7; TRBD2 agrees at 8 bases. Trimming removed 5 bases from V and 4 bases from J; junction bases left unmatched: 16. CDR1 is PRHDT and CDR2 is FYEKMQ in the germline V gene (reference sequence). The CDR3 is 17 amino acids. The CDR3 spells CASSNYGLAGREYEQYF. The CDR3 bases are TGTGCCAGCAGCAATTATGGACTAGCCGGGAGGGAGTACGAGCAGTACTTC. Full variable domain (outside the CDR3, taken from reference TRBV13 and TRBJ2-7): AAGVIQSPRHLIKEKRETATLKCYPIPRHDTVYWYQQGPGQDPQFLISFYEKMQSDKGSIPDRFSAQQFSDYHSELNMSSLELGDSALYFCASSNYGLAGREYEQYFGPGTRLTVT.

The chain has TRBV7-6 and TRBJ2-2; 8 nucleotides match TRBD1. Germline values: CDR1 SGHVS, CDR2 FNYEAQ. Germline trimming cut 5 bases from V and 8 bases from J; bases unmatched to any gene: 10. This CDR3 has 15 residues. CDR3 loop: CASSPTDREGGELFF. CDR3 nucleotide sequence: TGTGCCAGCAGCCCAACGGACAGGGAAGGTGGGGAGCTGTTTTTT.

This clonotype was detected ten times or more. The chain uses TRBV2 and TRBJ1-1, with D hard to call. V lost 2 bases, J lost 1 base, and 11 bases lay in between. CDR1 is SNHLY, CDR2 FYNNEI, per germline. CDR3 size: 15 residues. The CDR3 DNA follows: TGTGCCAGCAGTGAATGGAGCAGTTCGAACACTGAAGCTTTCTTT. Protein product: CASSEWSSSNTEAFF.

This clonotype was recorded at least ten times. The V call is TRBV11-2, the J call TRBJ1-1; TRBD1 might be the D (5 bases). CDR3 length equals 14 residues. CDR1 is SGHAT and CDR2 is FQNNGV in the germline V gene. Trimming cost V 4 bases and J 1 base, with 10 bases left between them. The CDR3 reads CASSSDDRNTEAFF. The CDR3 DNA follows: TGTGCCAGCAGCTCAGACGACAGGAACACTGAAGCTTTCTTT. Variable domain in full (rest from reference TRBV11-2 and TRBJ1-1): EAGVAQSPRYKIIEKRQSVAFWCNPISGHATLYWYQQILGQGPKLLIQFQNNGVVDDSQLPKDRFSAERLKGVDSTLKIQPAKLEDSAVYLCASSSDDRNTEAFFGQGTRLTVV.

The V call is TRBV6-5, the J call TRBJ1-2; the match to TRBD1 covers 9 bases. Per germline, CDR1 MNHEY and CDR2 SVGAGI. This CDR3 region has 14 residues. After removal of 2 bases from V and 7 bases from J, the junction contained 5 bases not matched to a gene. The CDR3 DNA reads as TGTGCCAGCAGTTACGGGGGACAGGGTGGTGGCTACACCTTC. Protein: CASSYGGQGGGYTF.

The chain uses TRBV24-1 and TRBJ2-1; 9 bases map to TRBD1. The germline V gene encodes CDR1 KGHDR and CDR2 SFDVKD. CDR3 length: 14 residues. The V gene end was trimmed by 3 bases and the J gene end by 6 bases; junction bases not matched to a gene: 2. In DNA, the CDR3 is TGTGCCACCAGTGATCCGGGACAGGGCAATGAGCAGTTCTTC. The encoded protein is CATSDPGQGNEQFF.

This clonotype showed up many times. The chain combines TRBV12-5 with TRBJ1-2; possible D gene TRBD1, 5 bases. This CDR3 comprises 13 residues. The V end was cut by 6 bases, the J end by 4 bases, with 12 bases between. From germline, CDR1 is LGHNT and CDR2 FRNRAP. CDR3 DNA sequence: TGTGCTAGTGGGCCAGACAGTGGCTATGGCTACACCTTC. Translating gives CASGPDSGYGYTF.

This chain joins TRBV27 and TRBJ2-4; 8 bases are shared with TRBD1. The germline gives CDR1 MNHEY, CDR2 SMNVEV (reference sequence). The ends lost 5 bases at V and 8 bases at J; junction bases unmatched: 17. The CDR3 is 17 amino acids. Here the CDR3 DNA reads TGTGCCAGCAGTATTGGGACAGGTGGCCGGACTACGGACATTCAGTACTTC. Amino acid sequence: CASSIGTGGRTTDIQYF.

In its sample, this clonotype was seen many times. The gene calls are TRBV3-1 and TRBJ2-5; the D is unclear. Trimming stripped 6 bases from V and 2 bases from J, with 10 bases between. Per germline, CDR1 LGHDT and CDR2 YNNKEL (reference sequence). This CDR3 comprises 13 residues. The CDR3 protein is CASRTTGQETQYF. The DNA of the CDR3 is TGTGCCAGCAGGACGACTGGACAAGAGACCCAGTACTTC.

The chain combines TRBV2 with TRBJ2-3; 12 bases align to TRBD2. This CDR3 comprises 16 residues. With V trimmed by 5 bases and J by 1 base, 4 bases remained unmatched. Looked up from germline, CDR1 is SNHLY and CDR2 is FYNNEI. For the CDR3, the DNA is TGTGCCAGCAGTACTAGCGGGGGGTTAGGCACAGATACGCAGTATTTT. Translation gives CASSTSGGLGTDTQYF. Together with reference TRBV2 and TRBJ2-3, the CDR3 gives the full variable domain: EPEVTQTPSHQVTQMGQEVILRCVPISNHLYFYWYRQILGQKVEFLVSFYNNEISEKSEIFDDQFSVERPDGSNFTLKIRSTKLEDSAMYFCASSTSGGLGTDTQYFGPGTRLTVL.

The chain uses TRBV6-2 or TRBV6-3 and TRBJ1-1, with 7 positions matching TRBD1. This CDR3 region has 16 residues. The V segment lost 2 bases and the J segment 0 bases; nucleotides outside the gene matches: 6. Germline-derived CDR1 and CDR2 are MNHEY and SVGEGT. The CDR3 bases are TGTGCCAGCAGTTACCCGACAGGGATTGTGAACACTGAAGCTTTCTTT. Amino acids: CASSYPTGIVNTEAFF.

The sample holds many counts of this clonotype. This chain uses TRBV12-3 or TRBV12-4 with TRBJ2-7; TRBD1 matches at 7 bases. V was pared by 5 bases and J by 5 bases, with 9 bases of the junction left unmatched. The CDR3 is 14 residues long. Here the CDR3 reads CASSPGQLFDEQYF. As DNA, the CDR3 is TGTGCCAGCAGTCCGGGACAGCTGTTCGACGAGCAGTACTTC.

V usage is TRBV27 and J usage is TRBJ1-4; 11 nucleotides line up with TRBD1. This CDR3 is built from 14 residues. The germline V gene has CDR1 MNHEY and CDR2 SMNVEV (reference sequence). V shed 6 bases, J shed 8 bases, and the junction held 5 bases outside the gene matches. The CDR3 DNA is TGTGCCAGCAGGAGGACAGGGGGCTGGGAAAAACTGTTTTTT. Its translation: CASRRTGGWEKLFF.

V gene TRBV4-1 combines with J gene TRBJ1-5, with D possibly being TRBD1 (5 bases). The CDR3 sequence is 16 residues long. Trimming removed 4 bases at V and 6 bases at J, with 19 bases between. Germline CDR1 and CDR2: MGHRA and YSYEKL. CDR3 region: CASSRTAGTLPQPQHF. The DNA of the CDR3 is TGCGCCAGCAGCCGTACTGCAGGGACTCTACCTCAGCCCCAGCATTTT.